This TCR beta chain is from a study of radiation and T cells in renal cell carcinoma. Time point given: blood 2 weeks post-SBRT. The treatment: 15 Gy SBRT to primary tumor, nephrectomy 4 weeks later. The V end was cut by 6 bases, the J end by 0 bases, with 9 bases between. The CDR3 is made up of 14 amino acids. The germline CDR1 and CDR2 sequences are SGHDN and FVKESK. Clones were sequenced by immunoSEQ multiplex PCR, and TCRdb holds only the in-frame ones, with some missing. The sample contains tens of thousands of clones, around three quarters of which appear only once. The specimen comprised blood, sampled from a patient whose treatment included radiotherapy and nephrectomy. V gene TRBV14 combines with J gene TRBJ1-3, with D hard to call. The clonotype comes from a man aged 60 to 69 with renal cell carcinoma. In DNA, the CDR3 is TGTGCCAGCAGAGGTGGTTTCTCTGGAAACACCATATATTTT. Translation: CASRGGFSGNTIYF.